The 7 T cell receptor beta chains below were found in one sample sequenced in a study of immune evolution from preneoplasia to lung adenocarcinoma. TCRdb's table, derived via immunoSEQ multiplex PCR, lists solely in-frame clones and lacks some. The sample lists tens of thousands of clones, less than 80% occurring once. The sample taken for sequencing was FFPE invasive lung adenocarcinoma tissue. These receptors originate from a person in their 60s with lung adenocarcinoma.

The genes are TRBV12-5 and TRBJ2-7; tentatively, D is TRBD1 or TRBD2 (5 bases each). V was pared by 4 bases and J by 9 bases, with 16 bases between. This CDR3 has 13 amino acids. Germline V gene sequence: CDR1 LGHNT, CDR2 FRNRAP. The CDR3 loop reads CASGSPLGVSQYF. CDR3 bases: TGTGCTAGTGGTTCCCCCCTGGGGGTCTCGCAGTACTTC.

CDR3 in amino acids: CASSPPTGGANYGYTF. The DNA of the CDR3 is TGTGCCAGCTCACCGCCGACGGGAGGGGCTAACTATGGCTACACCTTC. The chain uses TRBV18 and TRBJ1-2; possible D gene TRBD1, 5 bases. The germline V and J ends were trimmed by 3 bases and 0 bases, with 14 bases remaining between them. This CDR3 contains 16 residues. CDR1 KGHSH and CDR2 LQKENI come from the germline V gene.

V gene TRBV18 combines with J gene TRBJ2-2; 8 positions match TRBD1. Per the germline V gene, CDR1 is KGHSH and CDR2 is LQKENI. This CDR3 comprises 16 residues. Losses at the gene ends were 4 bases for V and 6 bases for J; bases not matched to a gene: 10. CDR3 sequence (DNA): TGTGCCAGCTCACATGGACAGGGCCCTGAGGCCGGGGAGCTGTTTTTT. It encodes CASSHGQGPEAGELFF.

The CDR3 DNA is TGTGCCAGTAACGCAGGGGTCGACACCGGGGAGCTGTTTTTT. Its protein is CASNAGVDTGELFF. This chain uses TRBV19 with TRBJ2-2, with a possible D match to TRBD1 (6 bases). CDR1 and CDR2 (germline): LNHDA, SQIVND (reference sequence). V lost 7 bases and J 3 bases, leaving 12 bases between the germline ends. The CDR3 runs to 14 residues.

The table lists this clone with a count of one. V is TRBV23-1 and J is TRBJ1-3, with a weak D call TRBD1 (5 bases). TRBV23-1 is treated as an ORF (open reading frame) with a function not yet certain. V was pared by 7 bases and J by 0 bases, with 10 bases between. This CDR3 region has 14 residues. The CDR3 sequence is CASTPGPSGNTIYF. The CDR3, as DNA: TGCGCCAGCACCCCGGGACCCTCTGGAAACACCATATATTTT.

V usage is TRBV5-1 and J usage is TRBJ2-7; weak D call: TRBD1 (6 bases). Germline V CDR1 and CDR2: SGHRS, YFSETQ. V was trimmed by 0 bases and J by 3 bases, leaving 7 bases between them. This CDR3 has 13 residues. CDR3 sequence (DNA): TGCGCCAGCAGCTTGGTCAGGGGCTACGAGCAGTACTTC. Encoded protein: CASSLVRGYEQYF.

The rearrangement uses TRBV30 and TRBJ1-3; D ambiguous. The CDR3 sequence is 15 residues long. Germline assignment: CDR1 GTSNPN and CDR2 SVGIG (reference sequence). V was clipped by 0 bases and J by 2 bases, with 11 bases between them. The CDR3 is CAWSVLTLAGNTIYF. CDR3 nucleotide sequence: TGTGCCTGGAGTGTACTTACCTTGGCTGGAAACACCATATATTTT.